These 2 T cell receptor beta chains were sequenced from one sample in a study of T-cell reconstitution after alpha-beta-depleted transplantation in children (dated by TCRdb to the mid-2010s). The treatment or condition label, as the study defines it: allogeneic hematopoietic cell transplantation with graft depleted of TCRalphabeta T cells and CD19 B cells. The library was produced with PCR. The sequencing machine was an Illumina HiSeq 2500. TCR library preparation used molecular barcoding, with unique molecular identifiers applied to normalize quantification of the TCRbeta repertoire. The public sequencing data were trimmed at Q25 with fastp and processed into clonotypes with MiXCR by TCRdb, which kept only in-frame beta chains. Each CDR3 protein gets just one entry, which takes the most common genes and DNA from the rows behind it. The sample contains about 540,000 distinct CDR3 sequences, around 27% of them found a single time. Around a third of the sample belongs to the ten largest clones.

The source was PBMCs, collected before TCRalphabeta/CD19-depleted stem cell transplant. The receptors come from a boy under three years old with Wiskott-Aldrich syndrome, due to receive a stem cell transplant.

This clonotype was counted only a few times. This chain uses TRBV5-1 with TRBJ2-7; 9 bases align to TRBD1. J lost 2 bases, V lost 4 bases, and 4 bases had no gene match. The CDR3 is 14 residues long. From germline, CDR1 is SGHRS and CDR2 YFSETQ. The CDR3 protein is CASSRQGVAYEQYF. The CDR3 DNA sequence: TGCGCCAGCAGCCGACAGGGGGTAGCCTACGAGCAGTACTTC.

For this clonotype: Germline and junction disagree at one end, which may indicate a read error. The chain has TRBV3-1 and TRBJ2-7, with 9 bases fitting TRBD2. CDR3 size: 14 residues. CDR1 and CDR2 (germline): LGHDT, YNNKEL (reference sequence). Written as DNA, the CDR3 is TGTGCCAGCAGCCAGGGGACTAGCCGGTACGCGCAGTACTTC. Translating gives CASSQGTSRYAQYF.